A selection of T cell receptor beta chains follows, all from one sample in a study of T-cell reconstitution after alpha-beta-depleted transplantation in children. MiXCR, applied by TCRdb to the PCR reads, yields one record per CDR3 protein. The sample records around 200,000 distinct CDR3 sequences, around a sixth being singletons. This specimen consisted of PBMCs, mostly from graft donor cells, obtained 360 days after TCRalphabeta/CD19-depleted stem cell transplant. The receptors derive from a male patient under 10 years old who had a stem cell transplant for acute lymphoblastic leukemia, so the T cells may come from the graft donor. The CDR3 runs from the conserved cysteine through the conserved F or W. D genes are given only for firm matches. Only some rows state a clone size, as once, few, many or a class for expanded clones.

D gene,V gene,J gene,clone size,CDR3 protein,CDR3 DNA
.,TRBV12-3/TRBV12-4,TRBJ1-1,few,CASSWQGDTEAFF,TGTGCCAGCAGTTGGCAAGGCGACACTGAAGCTTTCTTT
TRBD2,TRBV11-2,TRBJ2-1,.,CASSPLGLAGPSSYNEQFF,TGTGCCAGCAGCCCCTTAGGGCTAGCGGGGCCCAGCTCCTACAATGAGCAGTTCTTC
.,TRBV5-1,TRBJ1-2,.,CASSFQEMYGYTF,TGCGCCAGCAGCTTCCAGGAGATGTATGGCTACACCTTC
.,TRBV5-1,TRBJ1-6,few,CASSLDRSSRPLHF,TGCGCCAGCAGCTTGGACAGGTCCTCGAGACCCCTCCACTTT
.,TRBV6-2/TRBV6-3,TRBJ1-1,.,CASSYVQNSEAFF,TGTGCCAGCAGTTATGTACAGAACTCTGAAGCTTTCTTT
.,TRBV7-6,TRBJ2-2,few,CASSLLDAGELFF,TGTGCCAGCAGCTTACTGGACGCCGGGGAGCTGTTTTTT
.,TRBV12-5,TRBJ2-1,many,CASGFWNEQFF,TGTGCTAGTGGTTTTTGGAATGAGCAGTTCTTC
.,TRBV10-3,TRBJ2-2,few,CAIMQYPNTGELFF,TGTGCCATCATGCAGTACCCGAACACCGGGGAGCTGTTTTTT
.,TRBV4-1,TRBJ2-7,.,CASGRILGNEQYF,TGCGCCAGCGGACGAATACTGGGGAACGAGCAGTACTTC
.,TRBV7-8,TRBJ1-5,few,CASSHTIGGNQPQHF,TGTGCCAGCAGCCATACAATAGGTGGCAATCAGCCCCAGCATTTT
.,TRBV5-1,TRBJ2-3,.,CASSHFGRTSTDTQYF,TGCGCCAGCAGCCATTTTGGGCGGACTAGCACAGATACGCAGTATTTT
.,TRBV9,TRBJ2-3,few,CASSVAKSTDTQYF,TGTGCCAGCAGCGTAGCGAAGAGCACAGATACGCAGTATTTT
.,TRBV7-6,TRBJ2-2,.,CASSRVPKQGVNTGELFF,TGTGCCAGCAGCCGCGTCCCGAAGCAGGGAGTGAACACCGGGGAGCTGTTTTTT
.,TRBV12-3/TRBV12-4,TRBJ1-3,few,CASSPDSNSGNTIYF,TGTGCCAGCAGCCCCGACAGCAACTCTGGAAACACCATATATTTT
.,TRBV24-1,TRBJ2-7,few,CATSDNYEQYF,TGTGCCACCAGTGACAACTACGAGCAGTACTTC
TRBD2,TRBV7-2,TRBJ2-3,.,CASTGSGSPFDTQYF,TGTGCCAGCACGGGTAGCGGGAGCCCGTTCGATACGCAGTATTTT
TRBD2,TRBV7-2,TRBJ2-5,.,CASSLVSGGGETQYF,TGTGCCAGCAGCTTAGTTTCCGGGGGGGGAGAGACCCAGTACTTC
.,TRBV10-3,TRBJ2-5,.,CAIASGQETQYF,TGTGCCATCGCAAGCGGGCAAGAGACCCAGTACTTC
TRBD1,TRBV24-1,TRBJ1-5,few,CATSDPRGPNSNQPQHF,TGTGCCACCAGTGACCCCAGGGGGCCCAATAGCAATCAGCCCCAGCATTTT
.,TRBV12-3/TRBV12-4,TRBJ2-7,.,CASSLGVNSYEQYF,TGTGCCAGCAGTTTGGGGGTAAACTCCTACGAGCAGTACTTC
TRBD1,TRBV20-1,TRBJ2-7,many,CSLWTGFSYEQYF,TGCAGCCTCTGGACAGGGTTCTCGTACGAGCAGTACTTC
.,TRBV7-9,TRBJ2-3,few,CASTLGSGSTDTQYF,TGTGCCAGCACCCTGGGGTCAGGGAGCACAGATACGCAGTATTTT
.,TRBV20-1,TRBJ1-3,.,CSAKRDKARNTIYF,TGCAGTGCTAAACGGGACAAGGCCCGAAACACCATATATTTT
.,TRBV29-1,TRBJ2-7,few,CSVVGSTSGGPYEQYF,TGCAGCGTTGTGGGTTCGACGTCCGGCGGACCCTACGAGCAGTACTTC
TRBD1,TRBV24-1,TRBJ2-1,.,CATSESPQGAGNNEQFF,TGTGCCACCAGTGAGAGCCCCCAGGGGGCTGGGAACAATGAGCAGTTCTTC
TRBD2,TRBV20-1,TRBJ2-1,.,CSARSPGTSGGDEQFF,TGCAGTGCTAGATCACCCGGGACTAGCGGGGGTGATGAGCAGTTCTTC
TRBD1,TRBV7-2,TRBJ1-4,few,CASSRDRGEKLFF,TGTGCCAGCAGCAGGGACAGGGGTGAAAAACTGTTTTTT
.,TRBV5-5,TRBJ1-2,.,CASRPQGRYGYTF,TGTGCCAGCAGGCCACAGGGCAGATATGGCTACACCTTC
.,TRBV5-1,TRBJ1-1,few,CASSQLGPEAFF,TGCGCCAGCAGCCAACTGGGGCCTGAAGCTTTCTTT
.,TRBV7-9,TRBJ2-1,few,CASSLDGRNNEQFF,TGTGCCAGCAGCTTAGATGGGAGGAACAATGAGCAGTTCTTC
.,TRBV3-1,TRBJ2-1,many,CASSQDRRHEQFF,TGTGCCAGCAGCCAAGATCGCAGGCATGAGCAGTTCTTC
.,TRBV6-1,TRBJ2-7,few,CASSRDSFSSYEQYF,TGTGCCAGCAGCCGGGACTCCTTCTCGTCCTACGAGCAGTACTTC
.,TRBV7-9,TRBJ1-1,many,CASSLGGTVNTEAFF,TGTGCCAGCAGCTTAGGGGGTACGGTGAACACTGAAGCTTTCTTT
.,TRBV10-3,TRBJ1-1,.,CAIKRDIDYTEAFF,TGTGCCATCAAAAGGGACATTGATTACACTGAAGCTTTCTTT
.,TRBV4-1,TRBJ2-7,many,CASSQETEYEQYF,TGCGCCAGCAGCCAAGAAACGGAATACGAGCAGTACTTC
.,TRBV11-1,TRBJ2-1,many,CASSLASGLWGTSYNEQFF,TGTGCCAGCAGCTTAGCATCGGGTTTGTGGGGGACCTCCTACAATGAGCAGTTCTTC
TRBD1,TRBV18,TRBJ1-4,few,CASSPGQTNEKLFF,TGTGCCAGCTCACCGGGACAGACTAATGAAAAACTGTTTTTT
.,TRBV20-1,TRBJ1-5,few,CSARDHRSNQPQHF,TGCAGTGCTAGAGATCACAGGAGCAATCAGCCCCAGCATTTT
.,TRBV29-1,TRBJ2-5,few,CSVADGNQETQYF,TGCAGCGTTGCCGACGGGAATCAAGAGACCCAGTACTTC
TRBD1,TRBV28,TRBJ2-7,few,CASSWDREPYEQYF,TGTGCCAGCAGTTGGGACAGGGAACCCTACGAGCAGTACTTC
.,TRBV6-5,TRBJ1-1,.,CASSYSRLPNTEAFF,TGTGCCAGCAGTTACTCGCGACTCCCGAACACTGAAGCTTTCTTT
.,TRBV5-1,TRBJ1-2,many,CASSVTGPLEGYTF,TGCGCCAGCAGCGTAACGGGACCACTGGAGGGCTACACCTTC
.,TRBV12-3/TRBV12-4,TRBJ2-6,.,CASSFSAGRANVLTF,TGTGCCAGCAGTTTTAGTGCAGGGAGGGCCAACGTCCTGACTTTC
.,TRBV5-1,TRBJ2-1,few,CASSLSGGQEQFF,TGCGCCAGCAGCTTGTCCGGGGGCCAAGAGCAGTTCTTC
.,TRBV5-1,TRBJ2-7,many,CASSSGEQYF,TGCGCCAGCTCATCGGGGGAGCAGTACTTC
.,TRBV7-8,TRBJ1-2,.,CASSLQGGEGYGYTF,TGTGCCAGCAGCTTACAGGGAGGAGAAGGCTATGGCTACACCTTC
.,TRBV20-1,TRBJ2-3,.,CSASSASTDTQYF,TGCAGTGCGAGCTCCGCCAGCACAGATACGCAGTATTTT
.,TRBV9,TRBJ2-2,few,CASSVASPGRPGELFF,TGTGCCAGCAGCGTGGCCTCGCCCGGACGTCCCGGGGAGCTGTTTTTT
TRBD2,TRBV7-2,TRBJ2-1,.,CASSLVLAGPSQFF,TGTGCCAGCAGCTTAGTGCTAGCGGGGCCGTCGCAGTTCTTC
.,TRBV12-3/TRBV12-4,TRBJ1-1,few,CASSQGGDTEAFF,TGTGCCAGCAGTCAGGGAGGTGACACTGAAGCTTTCTTT
.,TRBV7-9,TRBJ1-1,.,CASSRIIRERDEAFF,TGTGCCAGCAGCCGAATCATCCGGGAGCGAGACGAAGCTTTCTTT
.,TRBV29-1,TRBJ2-2,many,CSATGVTGELFF,TGCAGCGCGACCGGGGTCACCGGGGAGCTGTTTTTT
.,TRBV12-3/TRBV12-4,TRBJ2-3,few,CASSLILPTDTQYF,TGTGCCAGCAGTTTGATACTACCCACAGATACGCAGTATTTT
TRBD1,TRBV30,TRBJ2-1,.,CAWMGDRGYNEQFF,TGTGCCTGGATGGGGGACAGGGGTTACAATGAGCAGTTCTTC